This passage covers 13 T cell receptor beta chains from one sample sequenced in a study of blood T cell repertoires in COVID-19. The assay was immunoSEQ multiplex PCR, and TCRdb's table has in-frame clones only and misses some. The sample consists of 120,000 or so clones, nearly 90% of them appearing once. The sample consisted of peripheral blood. The receptors stem from a human donor in a cohort sampled during active COVID-19.

This rearrangement joins TRBV28 to TRBJ2-5, with 11 bases matching TRBD1. The V gene's germline CDR1 is MDHEN and CDR2 SYDVKM. V shed 3 bases, J shed 3 bases, and the junction held 3 bases outside the gene matches. This CDR3 has 15 residues. This CDR3 reads CASSFAGQGEETQYF. CDR3 DNA sequence: TGTGCCAGCAGTTTCGCGGGACAGGGGGAAGAGACCCAGTACTTC.

The chain combines TRBV6-6 with TRBJ1-2, with TRBD1 identical over 7 bases. Germline V gene data show CDR1 as MNHNY and CDR2 as SVGAGI (reference sequence). Trimming removed 6 bases from V and 6 bases from J; junction bases left unmatched: 7. The CDR3 has 13 amino acids. The CDR3 region is CASRTTGWDGYTF. The CDR3 DNA reads TGTGCCAGCAGAACGACAGGGTGGGATGGCTACACCTTC.

The chain carries TRBV19 and TRBJ1-5, with D maybe TRBD1 (5 bases). Trimming left V 7 bases short and J 0 bases short, with 16 bases between. The germline V gene has CDR1 LNHDA and CDR2 SQIVND (reference sequence). This CDR3 spans 16 amino acids. CDR3 in amino acids: CASTSGFFGSNQPQHF. CDR3 in DNA: TGTGCCAGTACCTCAGGGTTCTTCGGTAGCAATCAGCCCCAGCATTTT.

The genes are TRBV6-5 and TRBJ1-5, with 12 bases aligning to TRBD1. Germline V gene sequence: CDR1 MNHEY, CDR2 SVGAGI. The CDR3 runs 14 residues. J was trimmed by 7 bases and V by 7 bases; bases with no gene match: 5. The CDR3 DNA reads TGTGCCAGCATTGGGACAGGGGGCCGGCAGCCCCAGCATTTT. Protein: CASIGTGGRQPQHF.

The chain links TRBV3-1 (or the pseudogene TRBV3-2) to TRBJ2-7; 8 bases match TRBD2. V was clipped by 2 bases and J by 5 bases; unmatched bases: 8. Germline V CDR1 and CDR2: LGHDT, YNNKEL (reference sequence). This CDR3 region has 15 residues. Here the CDR3 DNA reads TGTGCCAGCAGCCAATTAAGCGGGAGTCTCCACGAGCAGTACTTC. The encoded protein is CASSQLSGSLHEQYF.

This clone was seen only once. The gene calls are TRBV11-2 and TRBJ2-1; D perhaps matches TRBD2 (5 bases). CDR1 is SGHAT and CDR2 is FQNNGV in the germline V gene. Between the trimmed V and J ends, which lost 3 bases and 4 bases, there was a span of 10 bases. The CDR3 contains 14 residues. CDR3 sequence (DNA): TGTGCCAGCAGCTTTCAATCGGGATACAATGAGCAGTTCTTC. Its protein product is CASSFQSGYNEQFF.

This clone has more than one count but fewer than ten. The chain employs TRBV5-8 and TRBJ2-2; D is possibly TRBD1 (6 bases). Trimming took off 4 bases at V and 5 bases at J, with 12 bases between the two ends. The CDR3 runs 14 residues. Germline values: CDR1 SGHTS, CDR2 YDEGEE. CDR3 loop: CASSLRQGTGELFF. The CDR3 DNA reads TGTGCCAGCAGCCTACGGCAGGGGACCGGGGAGCTGTTTTTT.

The genes are TRBV10-3 and TRBJ2-2, with D unresolved. The germline gives CDR1 ENHRY, CDR2 SYGVKD. The CDR3 contains 13 residues. Trimming took off 2 bases at V and 7 bases at J, with 8 bases between the two ends. CDR3 sequence (DNA): TGTGCCATCAGTGAGAACCGGAGCGGGGAGCTGTTTTTT. Protein sequence: CAISENRSGELFF.

The CDR3 region is CASSPAGRVNEQFF. The CDR3 bases are TGTGCCAGCAGCCCAGCGGGACGGGTCAATGAGCAGTTCTTC. The chain joins TRBV3-1 (or the pseudogene TRBV3-2) to TRBJ2-1, with 7 bases aligning to TRBD2. Trimming cost V 4 bases and J 6 bases; bases outside gene matches: 6. CDR1 and CDR2 from the germline V gene are LGHDT and YNNKEL (reference sequence). This CDR3 has 14 amino acids.

The CDR3 DNA reads TGTGCCAGCAGCACGACAGGAACTACTAATCAGCCCCAGCATTTT. It specifies CASSTTGTTNQPQHF. The chain has TRBV7-9 and TRBJ1-5, with TRBD1 as a possible D gene (6 bases). Trimming stripped 5 bases from V and 4 bases from J, with 15 bases between. CDR1 SEHNR and CDR2 FQNEAQ come from the germline V gene (reference sequence). The CDR3 consists of 15 residues.

The chain combines TRBV7-2 with TRBJ1-2, with unresolved D. V gave up 1 base and J gave up 4 bases, with 10 bases separating them. The germline V gene encodes CDR1 SGHTA and CDR2 FQGNSA. The CDR3 contains 14 residues. CDR3 bases: TGTGCCAGCAGCTTAGGATCAGGTTCCTATGGCTACACCTTC. Translated, it gives CASSLGSGSYGYTF.

The chain is built from TRBV3-1 (or the pseudogene TRBV3-2) and TRBJ1-1; 9 bases are shared with TRBD1. Losses at the gene ends were 4 bases for V and 3 bases for J; bases not matched to a gene: 9. The germline V gene has CDR1 LGHDT and CDR2 YNNKEL (reference sequence). There are 16 residues in the CDR3. Here the CDR3 reads CASSLGSGQGYTEAFF. CDR3 sequence (DNA): TGTGCCAGCAGCCTAGGGTCGGGACAGGGATACACTGAAGCTTTCTTT.

V and J are TRBV30 and TRBJ2-5, with D possibly matching TRBD1 (5 bases). Germline V lookup: CDR1 GTSNPN, CDR2 SVGIG (reference sequence). There are 13 residues in the CDR3. The V gene lost 2 bases and the J gene lost 5 bases, with 12 bases spanning the gap. CDR3 sequence: CAWSLLGAETQYF. CDR3 DNA sequence: TGTGCCTGGAGTCTTTTAGGGGCTGAGACCCAGTACTTC.